Below are 31 T cell receptor beta chains sequenced from a single sample in a study of CD8 T cells in ankylosing spondylitis. TCRdb re-called the 5' RACE reads through MiXCR, storing one row per CDR3 protein. The sample has 450,000 to 550,000 distinct CDR3 sequences, less than 6% seen once. These receptors' antigens are unknown. General study findings and limits: Ankylosing spondylitis blood seemed to carry a telltale TCR beta motif made of under 10 highly homologous variants.

Sequencing was performed on blood, either unsorted or a sorted T cell fraction (not recorded which). Receptor source: a male donor with ankylosing spondylitis.

This clonotype was picked up many times. The chain couples TRBV4-2 to TRBJ2-7; the D is unclear. V was clipped by 0 bases and J by 5 bases, with 11 bases between them. The CDR3 loop spans 14 amino acids. Germline-derived CDR1 and CDR2 are LGHNA and YNFKEQ. The chain's CDR3 is CASSQDPEGHEQYF. In nucleotides, the CDR3 is TGTGCCAGCAGCCAAGATCCGGAAGGGCACGAGCAGTACTTC.

There are many counts of this clonotype. The chain combines TRBV20-1 with TRBJ1-5; 7 bases fit TRBD1. The CDR3 runs to 17 residues. Germline values: CDR1 DFQATT, CDR2 SNEGSKA (reference sequence). V trimming: 1 base; J trimming: 1 base; junction bases outside the gene matches: 10. CDR3 bases: TGCAGTGCTAGAGTCTTGGGAGGGGGCCTAAGCAATCAGCCCCAGCATTTT. It yields the protein CSARVLGGGLSNQPQHF.

This clonotype was seen at least ten times. This rearrangement joins TRBV29-1 to TRBJ2-7, with TRBD1 matching 7 bases. The germline V gene has CDR1 SQVTM and CDR2 ANQGSEA. Losses at the gene ends were 6 bases for V and 2 bases for J; bases not matched to a gene: 13. There are 15 residues in the CDR3. CDR3 nucleotide sequence: TGCAGCGTCCTCAAAACAGGGGTGGGACCCTACGAGCAGTACTTC. The encoded protein is CSVLKTGVGPYEQYF.

At least ten counts were recorded for this clonotype. The chain recombines TRBV6-1 with TRBJ1-6; D uncertain. CDR3 length: 14 residues. Trimming shortened V by 8 bases and J by 0 bases, and 8 bases separated the two germline ends. The germline V gene encodes CDR1 MNHNS and CDR2 SASEGT. CDR3 nucleotides: TGTGCCAGCCAACAAAGCTCCTATAATTCACCCCTCCACTTT. This encodes CASQQSSYNSPLHF.

Many counts were recorded for this clonotype. The rearrangement uses TRBV9 and TRBJ1-5, with D possibly matching TRBD1 (5 bases). Looked up from germline, CDR1 is SGDLS and CDR2 is YYNGEE. Trimming pared 0 bases from V and 1 base from J, leaving 8 bases between. This CDR3 spans 15 amino acids. As DNA, the CDR3 is TGTGCCAGCAGCGTAGGGGGCGCGAGCAATCAGCCCCAGCATTTT. Encoded protein: CASSVGGASNQPQHF.

The chain links TRBV4-1 to TRBJ2-3, with 11 bases fitting TRBD2. CDR3 length: 16 amino acids. V was pared by 0 bases and J by 7 bases, with 6 bases of the junction left unmatched. In germline, CDR1 is MGHRA, CDR2 YSYEKL. The CDR3 bases are TGCGCCAGCAGCCAAGATTTGGCTAGCGGGGGGAATACGCAGTATTTT. Translated: CASSQDLASGGNTQYF.

This clonotype was observed at least ten times. The rearrangement joins TRBV4-3 to TRBJ1-1, with 7 bases fitting TRBD1. Germline V gene lookup returns CDR1 LGHNA and CDR2 YSLEER. There are 15 residues in the CDR3. The V segment lost 0 bases and the J segment 6 bases; nucleotides outside the gene matches: 7. DNA for the CDR3: TGCGCCAGCAGCCAAGACGGACAGGCTTCTGCTGAAGCTTTCTTT. Translated: CASSQDGQASAEAFF.

This clonotype was seen at least ten times. The chain couples TRBV7-9 to TRBJ1-5; no definite D call. The CDR3 is made up of 14 amino acids. Germline CDR1 reads SEHNR; CDR2 reads FQNEAQ (reference sequence). V was shortened by 1 base and J by 0 bases, with 4 bases between the two germline ends. The CDR3 spells CASSLGTSNQPQHF. The CDR3 nucleotides read TGTGCCAGCAGCTTAGGGACTAGCAATCAGCCCCAGCATTTT. Full variable domain (remainder filled in from reference TRBV7-9 and TRBJ1-5): DTGVSQNPRHKITKRGQNVTFRCDPISEHNRLYWYRQTLGQGPEFLTYFQNEAQLEKSRLLSDRFSAERPKGSFSTLEIQRTEQGDSAMYLCASSLGTSNQPQHFGDGTRLSIL.

This clonotype was observed at least ten times. The rearrangement joins TRBV5-1 to TRBJ2-1, with D hard to call. The CDR3 sequence is 13 residues long. In germline, CDR1 is SGHRS, CDR2 YFSETQ. Trimming removed 0 bases at V and 4 bases at J, with 5 bases between. The CDR3 reads CASSLASYNEQFF. CDR3 DNA sequence: TGCGCCAGCAGCTTGGCAAGTTACAATGAGCAGTTCTTC.

This clonotype came up many times. The V gene is TRBV4-2, the J gene TRBJ2-7; D gene unclear. The V end lost 1 base, the J end lost 2 bases, and 15 bases lay between the germline ends. CDR1 and CDR2 (germline): LGHNA, YNFKEQ. The CDR3 runs to 16 residues. The CDR3, as DNA: TGTGCCAGCAGCCAAGGTTGGCCCCGTTCGACCTACGAGCAGTACTTC. Its protein product is CASSQGWPRSTYEQYF.

At least ten counts were recorded for this clonotype. The chain couples TRBV5-1 to TRBJ2-1; possibly TRBD1 for D (6 bases). Trimming removed 4 bases from V and 5 bases from J, with 13 bases in between. The germline V gene encodes CDR1 SGHRS and CDR2 YFSETQ. This CDR3 is 14 amino acids long. CDR3 protein: CASSEQGTNNEQFF. DNA of the CDR3: TGCGCCAGCAGCGAACAGGGAACAAACAATGAGCAGTTCTTC.

This clonotype was recorded many times. CDR3 coding DNA: TGTGCCAGCTCACCATCGGGACATAGCTATAATTCACCCCTCCACTTT. It specifies CASSPSGHSYNSPLHF. This chain connects TRBV18 to TRBJ1-6; a possible D gene is TRBD1 (6 bases). Per germline, CDR1 KGHSH and CDR2 LQKENI. Trimming cost V 2 bases and J 3 bases, with 11 bases left between them. The CDR3 runs 16 residues.

Worth noting for this clonotype: Given a much more abundant clone one base away, this may be a read error. The chain links TRBV6-5 to TRBJ1-1; no definite D call. V lost 7 bases and J 5 bases, leaving 11 bases between the germline ends. Looked up from germline, CDR1 is MNHEY and CDR2 is SVGAGI. The CDR3 totals 12 residues. The CDR3 is CASNVRGTEAFF. CDR3 sequence (DNA): TGTGCCAGCAACGTACGGGGAACTGAAGCTTTCTTT.

This clonotype showed up many times. This sequence joins TRBV5-1 and TRBJ2-7, with D uncertain. Trimming took off 1 base at V and 5 bases at J, with 10 bases between the two ends. The CDR3 extends over 13 amino acids. Germline loops: CDR1 SGHRS, CDR2 YFSETQ. CDR3 nucleotides: TGCGCCAGCAGCTTGCTTTTGGCGGACGAGCAGTACTTC. Its translation: CASSLLLADEQYF.

In its sample, this clonotype was seen a few times. The chain has TRBV19 and TRBJ2-3; TRBD1 matches at 10 bases. Trimming removed 6 bases from V and 3 bases from J; junction bases left unmatched: 9. CDR1 and CDR2 from the germline V gene are LNHDA and SQIVND (reference sequence). This CDR3 contains 16 residues. The CDR3 DNA is TGTGCCAGTAGGTCCTCGTGGGACAGGGGAACAGATACGCAGTATTTT. Translation: CASRSSWDRGTDTQYF.

This sequence joins TRBV10-1 and TRBJ1-5; unclear D gene. The V and J ends lost 3 bases and 7 bases respectively, with 10 bases between them. Germline CDR1 reads WNHNN; CDR2 reads SYGVQD (reference sequence). There are 13 residues in the CDR3. CDR3 bases: TGCGCCAGCAGTGAAAGGTGGTACCAGCCCCAGCATTTT. Its protein product is CASSERWYQPQHF.

This clonotype was observed many times. The chain links TRBV20-1 to TRBJ2-7, with D perhaps assigned TRBD1 or TRBD2 (5 bases each). Trimming took off 7 bases at V and 2 bases at J, with 18 bases between the two ends. Germline CDR1 DFQATT, CDR2 SNEGSKA (reference sequence). There are 14 residues in the CDR3. The CDR3 here is CSVVKRGRTYEQYF. In nucleotides, the CDR3 is TGCAGTGTAGTCAAACGGGGACGGACCTACGAGCAGTACTTC.

The table lists this clonotype with many counts. At one of its ends the junction is not consistent with the germline gene, which may arise from a read error. The chain carries TRBV7-7 and TRBJ2-1; 7 positions match TRBD1. Germline CDR1 reads SSHAT; CDR2 reads FNYEAQ (reference sequence). The CDR3 is 16 amino acids. This chain's CDR3 is CASSYTPGGSYNEQFF. In DNA, the CDR3 is TGTGCTAGCAGCTACACTCCAGGGGGCTCCTACAATGAGCAGTTCTTC.

This clonotype was seen repeatedly, ten times or more. The genes are TRBV6-2 or TRBV6-3 and TRBJ1-2; the D is unclear. Between the trimmed V and J ends, which lost 0 bases and 4 bases, there was a span of 12 bases. The germline CDR1 and CDR2 sequences are MNHEY and SVGEGT. The CDR3 extends over 15 amino acids. The CDR3: CASSYSIASGYGYTF. The DNA for the CDR3 is TGTGCCAGCAGTTACTCGATTGCCAGCGGCTATGGCTACACCTTC.

This clonotype occurred many times. This rearrangement joins TRBV7-9 to TRBJ2-3; the D gene is possibly TRBD2 (6 bases). In germline, CDR1 is SEHNR, CDR2 FQNEAQ (reference sequence). The length of the CDR3 is 15 residues. Trimming left V 4 bases short and J 0 bases short, with 11 bases between. The CDR3 DNA reads as TGTGCCAGCAGCTCACCGGGACTGAGCACAGATACGCAGTATTTT. It translates to CASSSPGLSTDTQYF.

This clonotype was recorded at least ten times. The chain employs TRBV5-1 and TRBJ2-7, with 10 bases aligning to TRBD1. The CDR3 runs 16 residues. Germline values: CDR1 SGHRS, CDR2 YFSETQ. J lost 6 bases, V lost 1 base, and 10 bases had no gene match. The CDR3 sequence is CASSLTFGQGVREQYF. Here the CDR3 DNA reads TGCGCCAGCAGCTTGACGTTTGGACAGGGGGTTCGCGAGCAGTACTTC.

This clonotype was detected ten times or more. The chain employs TRBV7-6 and TRBJ1-3; D not certain. Germline-derived CDR1 and CDR2 are SGHVS and FNYEAQ. Trimming took off 5 bases at V and 3 bases at J, with 14 bases between the two ends. The CDR3 extends over 15 amino acids. The CDR3 DNA follows: TGTGCCAGCAGCCCAGTTCAGAACTTTGGAAACACCATATATTTT. Translated: CASSPVQNFGNTIYF.

This clonotype was seen ten or more times. V is TRBV28 and J is TRBJ2-1; TRBD1 agrees at 11 bases. Germline-derived CDR1 and CDR2 are MDHEN and SYDVKM. CDR3 length: 18 amino acids. Trimming at V came to 1 base and at J to 6 bases, leaving 11 bases not matched to a gene. The CDR3 protein is CASSLFGQGAEEGNEQFF. CDR3 DNA sequence: TGTGCCAGCAGTTTATTCGGACAGGGGGCTGAAGAGGGCAATGAGCAGTTCTTC. Looking up the rest from reference TRBV28 and TRBJ2-1 gives the full variable domain: DVKVTQSSRYLVKRTGEKVFLECVQDMDHENMFWYRQDPGLGLRLIYFSYDVKMKEKGDIPEGYSVSREKKERFSLILESASTNQTSMYLCASSLFGQGAEEGNEQFFGPGTRLTVL.

This clonotype was seen at least ten times. V gene TRBV6-5 combines with J gene TRBJ2-5, with D possibly matching TRBD1 (6 bases). With 0 bases removed from V and 4 bases from J, the gap between germline ends came to 24 bases. Germline lookup yields CDR1 MNHEY and CDR2 SVGAGI. The CDR3 covers 19 residues. CDR3 sequence: CASSYSIHGKKTGLETQYF. The CDR3 coding sequence is TGTGCCAGCAGTTACTCGATCCACGGGAAAAAAACAGGGTTAGAGACCCAGTACTTC.

The sample holds many counts of this clonotype. V and J are TRBV5-1 and TRBJ2-1, with TRBD1 matching 8 bases. The V gene end was trimmed by 3 bases and the J gene end by 3 bases; junction bases not matched to a gene: 8. Germline V CDR1 and CDR2: SGHRS, YFSETQ. The CDR3 spans 16 residues. The CDR3 nucleotides read TGCGCCAGCAGCTATACCGGGACAGGACACTACAATGAGCAGTTCTTC. Amino acids: CASSYTGTGHYNEQFF. Full variable domain (outside the CDR3, taken from reference TRBV5-1 and TRBJ2-1): KAGVTQTPRYLIKTRGQQVTLSCSPISGHRSVSWYQQTPGQGLQFLFEYFSETQRNKGNFPGRFSGRQFSNSRSEMNVSTLELGDSALYLCASSYTGTGHYNEQFFGPGTRLTVL.

This clonotype was detected many times. This sequence joins TRBV11-2 and TRBJ1-2; TRBD1 is a possible D gene (5 bases). The germline CDR1 and CDR2 sequences are SGHAT and FQNNGV. V lost 5 bases, J lost 5 bases, and 18 bases lay in between. The CDR3 consists of 15 residues. The CDR3, as DNA: TGTGCCAGCAGCCCTCGGACCAGGGCGGGATATGGCTACACCTTC. Protein: CASSPRTRAGYGYTF.

This clonotype has a count of ten or more. This chain uses TRBV29-1 with TRBJ1-2; a possible D gene is TRBD1 (5 bases). V gave up 4 bases and J gave up 8 bases, with 11 bases separating them. There are 11 residues in the CDR3. CDR1 is SQVTM and CDR2 is ANQGSEA in the germline V gene. CDR3 loop: CSVGGARGYTF. The CDR3 region has the DNA TGCAGCGTTGGAGGGGCGCGAGGCTACACCTTC.

The rearrangement uses TRBV18 and TRBJ2-1; maybe TRBD1 (6 bases). Germline CDR1 and CDR2: KGHSH and LQKENI. The CDR3 is made up of 13 amino acids. V was trimmed by 4 bases and J by 10 bases, leaving 14 bases between them. The CDR3 DNA reads as TGTGCCAGCTCACGATACAGGGATAACGAGCAGTTCTTC. This gives the protein CASSRYRDNEQFF.

V gene TRBV28 combines with J gene TRBJ2-7, with 8 bases aligning to TRBD1. The CDR3 loop spans 17 amino acids. J lost 1 base, V lost 6 bases, and 14 bases had no gene match. Per germline, CDR1 MDHEN and CDR2 SYDVKM. This CDR3 is CASSHGPGGRRSYEQYF. The CDR3, as DNA: TGTGCCAGCAGCCACGGCCCAGGGGGCAGGAGATCCTACGAGCAGTACTTC.

This clonotype was observed at least ten times. The V and J genes are TRBV6-4 and TRBJ1-1; D is ambiguous. The CDR3 length is 13 residues. Trimming left V 7 bases short and J 1 base short, with 10 bases between. From germline, CDR1 is MRHNA and CDR2 SNTAGT. The CDR3 protein is CASKESENTEAFF. The DNA for the CDR3 is TGTGCCAGCAAGGAGAGCGAGAACACTGAAGCTTTCTTT.

At least ten counts were recorded for this clonotype. V gene TRBV10-3 combines with J gene TRBJ1-1; possible D gene TRBD1, 5 bases. Trimming shortened V by 6 bases and J by 1 base, and 12 bases separated the two germline ends. Germline-derived CDR1 and CDR2 are ENHRY and SYGVKD. The CDR3 contains 14 residues. CDR3 coding DNA: TGTGCCATCAGCCAGACAGACTCGAACACTGAAGCTTTCTTT. Translation gives CAISQTDSNTEAFF.